This T cell receptor beta chain was identified during a study of blood T cell repertoires in COVID-19. Turning to the study itself: T cells, B-cell-depleted T cells, or PBMCs provided the cDNA or gDNA that served as material.

Participants reported their clinical history, and cohort assignment relied on those reports. Two negative PCRs, clearance, or symptom resolution were required of recovered Cohort 3 donors. CDR3 size: 11 residues. Trimming left V 10 bases short and J 5 bases short, with 11 bases between. In germline, CDR1 is MNHEY, CDR2 SVGAGI. Profiled with immunoSEQ multiplex PCR; TCRdb holds only in-frame clones, not every one. The repertoire holds 250,000 to 300,000 clones, approximately 90% seen once, with 1% to 1.3% in the top ten. The rearrangement joins TRBV6-5 to TRBJ1-1; unclear D gene. The source material was PBMCs or T cells enriched from blood (not recorded which). This sequence was found in a woman in her 30s who had recovered from COVID-19. CDR3 nucleotides: TGTGCCAACATAGGGAGGACTGAAGCTTTCTTT. Translated: CANIGRTEAFF.